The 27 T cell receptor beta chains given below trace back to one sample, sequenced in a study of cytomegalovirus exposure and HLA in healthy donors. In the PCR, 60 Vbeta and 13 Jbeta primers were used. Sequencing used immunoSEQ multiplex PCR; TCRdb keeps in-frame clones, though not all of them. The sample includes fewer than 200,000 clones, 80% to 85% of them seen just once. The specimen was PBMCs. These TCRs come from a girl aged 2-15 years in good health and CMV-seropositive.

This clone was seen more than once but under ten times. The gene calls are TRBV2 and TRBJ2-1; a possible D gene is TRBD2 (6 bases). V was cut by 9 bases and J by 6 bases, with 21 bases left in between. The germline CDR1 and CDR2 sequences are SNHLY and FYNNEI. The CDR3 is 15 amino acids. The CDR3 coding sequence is TGTGCCAGGAATTCCGGGACTGAGACACTCAATGAGCAGTTCTTC. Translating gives CARNSGTETLNEQFF.

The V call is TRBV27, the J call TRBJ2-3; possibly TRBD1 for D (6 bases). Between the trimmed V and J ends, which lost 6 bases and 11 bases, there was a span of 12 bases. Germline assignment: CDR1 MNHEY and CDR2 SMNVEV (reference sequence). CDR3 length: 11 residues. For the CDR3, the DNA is TGTGCCAGCAGCCTTGGACAGAAGCAGTATTTT. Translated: CASSLGQKQYF.

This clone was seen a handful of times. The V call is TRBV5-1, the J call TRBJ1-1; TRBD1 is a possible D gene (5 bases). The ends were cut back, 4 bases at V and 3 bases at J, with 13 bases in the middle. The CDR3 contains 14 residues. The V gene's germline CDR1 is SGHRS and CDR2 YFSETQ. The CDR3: CASSHGDWDTEAFF. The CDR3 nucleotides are TGCGCCAGCAGCCACGGGGACTGGGACACTGAAGCTTTCTTT. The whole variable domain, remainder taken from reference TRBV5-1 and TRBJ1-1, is KAGVTQTPRYLIKTRGQQVTLSCSPISGHRSVSWYQQTPGQGLQFLFEYFSETQRNKGNFPGRFSGRQFSNSRSEMNVSTLELGDSALYLCASSHGDWDTEAFFGQGTRLTVV.

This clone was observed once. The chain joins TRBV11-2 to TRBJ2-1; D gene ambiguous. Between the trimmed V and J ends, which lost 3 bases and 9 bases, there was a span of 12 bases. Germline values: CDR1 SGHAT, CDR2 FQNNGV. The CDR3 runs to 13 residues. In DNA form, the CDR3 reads TGTGCCAGCAGCTTTGTGGTACGCGGTGAGCAGTTCTTC. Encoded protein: CASSFVVRGEQFF.

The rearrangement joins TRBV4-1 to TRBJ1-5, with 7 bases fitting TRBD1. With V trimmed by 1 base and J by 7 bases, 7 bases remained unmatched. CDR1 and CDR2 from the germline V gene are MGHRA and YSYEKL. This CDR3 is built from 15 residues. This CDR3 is CASSQGQGNRQPQHF. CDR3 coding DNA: TGCGCCAGCAGCCAAGGACAGGGTAATCGCCAGCCCCAGCATTTT.

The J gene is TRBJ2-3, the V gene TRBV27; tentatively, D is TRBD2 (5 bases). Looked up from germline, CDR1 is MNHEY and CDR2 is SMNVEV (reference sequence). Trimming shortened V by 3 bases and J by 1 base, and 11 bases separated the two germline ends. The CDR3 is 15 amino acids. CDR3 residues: CASSFSSGGTDTQYF. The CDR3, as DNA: TGTGCCAGCAGTTTCTCAAGCGGTGGCACAGATACGCAGTATTTT.

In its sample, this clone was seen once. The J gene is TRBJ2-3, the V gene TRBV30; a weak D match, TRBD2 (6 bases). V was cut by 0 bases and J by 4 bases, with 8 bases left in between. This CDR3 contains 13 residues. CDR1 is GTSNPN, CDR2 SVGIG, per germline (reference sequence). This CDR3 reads CAWSVRRADTQYF. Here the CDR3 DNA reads TGTGCCTGGAGTGTACGGAGGGCAGATACGCAGTATTTT.

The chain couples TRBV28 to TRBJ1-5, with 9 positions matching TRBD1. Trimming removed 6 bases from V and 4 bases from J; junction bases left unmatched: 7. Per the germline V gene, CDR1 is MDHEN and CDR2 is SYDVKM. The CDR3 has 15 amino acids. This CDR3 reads CASRSYGTGNQPQHF. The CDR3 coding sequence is TGTGCCAGCAGATCATATGGGACAGGGAATCAGCCCCAGCATTTT.

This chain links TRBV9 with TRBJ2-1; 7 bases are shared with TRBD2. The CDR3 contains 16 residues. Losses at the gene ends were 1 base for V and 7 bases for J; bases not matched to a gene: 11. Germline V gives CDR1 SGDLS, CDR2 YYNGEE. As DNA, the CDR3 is TGTGCCAGCAGCGTATGGTCCAGCGGGAATGGTAATGAGCAGTTCTTC. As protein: CASSVWSSGNGNEQFF.

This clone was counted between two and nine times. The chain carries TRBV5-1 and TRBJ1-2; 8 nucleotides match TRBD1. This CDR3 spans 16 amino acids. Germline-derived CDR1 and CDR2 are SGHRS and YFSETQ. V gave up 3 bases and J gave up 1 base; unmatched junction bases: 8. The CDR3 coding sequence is TGCGCCAGCAGCTGGGCGGGACAGGCACTTAACTATGGCTACACCTTC. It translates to CASSWAGQALNYGYTF.

The DNA of the CDR3 is TGTGCCAGCAGTTTATCGAGCAGGGTAGGTGATGGCTACACCTTC. Protein: CASSLSSRVGDGYTF. This rearrangement joins TRBV27 to TRBJ1-2; D possibly corresponds to TRBD1 (5 bases). CDR1 MNHEY and CDR2 SMNVEV come from the germline V gene (reference sequence). V shed 0 bases and J shed 6 bases, with 14 bases lying between them. This CDR3 is 15 amino acids long.

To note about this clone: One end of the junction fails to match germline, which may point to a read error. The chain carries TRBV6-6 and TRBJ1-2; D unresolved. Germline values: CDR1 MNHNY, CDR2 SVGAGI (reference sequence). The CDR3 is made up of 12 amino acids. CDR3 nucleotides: TGCGCTGTCACTTCGGGGATCTATGGCTACACCTTC. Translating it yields CAVTSGIYGYTF.

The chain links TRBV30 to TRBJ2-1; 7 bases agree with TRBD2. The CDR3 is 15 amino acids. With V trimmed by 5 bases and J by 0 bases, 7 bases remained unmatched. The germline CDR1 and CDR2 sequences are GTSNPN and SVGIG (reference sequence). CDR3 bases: TGTGCCTGGTCCCTCGGCGGGAGCTCCTACAATGAGCAGTTCTTC. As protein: CAWSLGGSSYNEQFF.

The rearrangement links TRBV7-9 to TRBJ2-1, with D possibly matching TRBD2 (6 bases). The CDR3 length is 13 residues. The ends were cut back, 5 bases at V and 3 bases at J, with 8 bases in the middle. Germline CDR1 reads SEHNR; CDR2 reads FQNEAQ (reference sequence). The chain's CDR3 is CASSPGGYNEQFF. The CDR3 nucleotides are TGTGCCAGCAGCCCCGGGGGCTACAATGAGCAGTTCTTC.

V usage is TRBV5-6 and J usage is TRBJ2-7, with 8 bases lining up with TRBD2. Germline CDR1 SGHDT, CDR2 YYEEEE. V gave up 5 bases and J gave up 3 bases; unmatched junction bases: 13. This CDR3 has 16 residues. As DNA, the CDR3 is TGTGCCAGCAGGGACTGGATAGCGGGGAGCTTCTACGAGCAGTACTTC. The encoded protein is CASRDWIAGSFYEQYF.

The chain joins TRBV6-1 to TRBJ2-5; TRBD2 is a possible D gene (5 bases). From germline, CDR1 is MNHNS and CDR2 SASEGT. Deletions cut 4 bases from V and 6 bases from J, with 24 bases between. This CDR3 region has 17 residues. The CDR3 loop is CASSARSPRTAIQTQYF. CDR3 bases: TGTGCCAGCAGTGCCCGAAGCCCGAGGACTGCTATTCAGACCCAGTACTTC.

CDR3 protein: CASSLSSFQGSGNTEAFF. In DNA, the CDR3 is TGTGCCAGCAGTTTATCAAGTTTTCAGGGGTCAGGGAACACTGAAGCTTTCTTT. J is TRBJ1-1 and V is TRBV27, with D maybe TRBD1 (6 bases). This CDR3 is built from 18 residues. The germline gives CDR1 MNHEY, CDR2 SMNVEV (reference sequence). V was pared by 0 bases and J by 1 base, with 18 bases between.

The CDR3: CASSLRTSGSGTDTQYF. The CDR3 DNA follows: TGCGCCAGCAGCCTTCGGACTAGCGGGAGTGGGACAGATACGCAGTATTTT. The J gene is TRBJ2-3, the V gene TRBV4-1, with 13 nucleotides matching TRBD2. The CDR3 covers 17 residues. V lost 4 bases and J lost 3; bases outside the gene matches: 7. From germline, CDR1 is MGHRA and CDR2 YSYEKL.

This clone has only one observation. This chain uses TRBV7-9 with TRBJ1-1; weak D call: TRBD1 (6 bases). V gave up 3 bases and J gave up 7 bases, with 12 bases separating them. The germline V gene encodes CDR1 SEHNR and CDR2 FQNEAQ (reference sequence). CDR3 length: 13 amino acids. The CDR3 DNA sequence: TGTGCCAGCAGCTTTTACAGGGCGCATGAAGCTTTCTTT. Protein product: CASSFYRAHEAFF.

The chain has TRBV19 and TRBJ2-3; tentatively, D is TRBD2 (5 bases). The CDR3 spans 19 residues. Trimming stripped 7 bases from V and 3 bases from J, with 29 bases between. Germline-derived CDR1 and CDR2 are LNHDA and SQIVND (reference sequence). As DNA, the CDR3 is TGTGCCAGTAAACGTGGCGGCCGAGGAGCCCCTGGACTGACAGATACGCAGTATTTT. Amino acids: CASKRGGRGAPGLTDTQYF.

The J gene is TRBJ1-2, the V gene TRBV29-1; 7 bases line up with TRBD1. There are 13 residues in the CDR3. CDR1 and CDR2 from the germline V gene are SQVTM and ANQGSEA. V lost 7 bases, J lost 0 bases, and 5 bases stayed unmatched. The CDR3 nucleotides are TGCAGCGCTAGGGACAGCCCTAACTATGGCTACACCTTC. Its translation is CSARDSPNYGYTF.

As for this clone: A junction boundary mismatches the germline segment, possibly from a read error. The CDR3 is CASTIRQGGFTEAFF. In nucleotides, the CDR3 is TGTGCCAGTACTATAAGACAGGGGGGATTTACTGAAGCTTTCTTT. The genes are TRBV19 and TRBJ1-1; 9 nucleotides match TRBD1. Germline CDR1 is LNHDA and CDR2 is SQIVND (reference sequence). This CDR3 has 15 residues.

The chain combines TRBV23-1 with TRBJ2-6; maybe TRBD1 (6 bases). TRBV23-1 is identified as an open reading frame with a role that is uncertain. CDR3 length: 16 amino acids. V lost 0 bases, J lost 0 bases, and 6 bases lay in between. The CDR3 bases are TGCGCCAGCAGTCAATCAGGGGGCTCTGGGGCCAACGTCCTGACTTTC. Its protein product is CASSQSGGSGANVLTF.

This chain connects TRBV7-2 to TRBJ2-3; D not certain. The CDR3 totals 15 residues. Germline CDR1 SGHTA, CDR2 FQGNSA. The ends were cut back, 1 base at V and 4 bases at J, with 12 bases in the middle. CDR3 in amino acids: CASSLVFLASDTQYF. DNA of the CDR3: TGTGCCAGCAGCTTAGTTTTCCTGGCATCAGATACGCAGTATTTT. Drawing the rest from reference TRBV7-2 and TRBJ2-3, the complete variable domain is GAGVSQSPSNKVTEKGKDVELRCDPISGHTALYWYRQSLGQGLEFLIYFQGNSAPDKSGLPSDRFSAERTGGSVSTLTIQRTQQEDSAVYLCASSLVFLASDTQYFGPGTRLTVL.

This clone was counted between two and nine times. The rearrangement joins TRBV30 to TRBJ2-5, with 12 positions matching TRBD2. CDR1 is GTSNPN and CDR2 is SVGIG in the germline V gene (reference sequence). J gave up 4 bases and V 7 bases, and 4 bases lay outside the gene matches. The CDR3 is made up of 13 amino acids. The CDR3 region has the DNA TGTGCCTACCGGACTAGCGGGGCAGAGACCCAGTACTTC. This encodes CAYRTSGAETQYF.

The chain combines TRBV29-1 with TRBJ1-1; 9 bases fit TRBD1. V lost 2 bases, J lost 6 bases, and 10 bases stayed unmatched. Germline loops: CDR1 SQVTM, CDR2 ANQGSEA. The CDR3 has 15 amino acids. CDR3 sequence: CSVELYYRGRAEAFF. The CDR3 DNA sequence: TGCAGCGTTGAACTTTACTACAGGGGGCGAGCTGAAGCTTTCTTT.

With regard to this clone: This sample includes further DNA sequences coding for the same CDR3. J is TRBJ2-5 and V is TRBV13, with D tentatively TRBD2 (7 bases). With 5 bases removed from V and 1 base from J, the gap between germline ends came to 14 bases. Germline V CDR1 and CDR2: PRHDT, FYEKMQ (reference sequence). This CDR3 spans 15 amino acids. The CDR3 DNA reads TGTGCCAGCAGCGGAACAGGGAGGGGCCAAGAGACCCAGTACTTC. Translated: CASSGTGRGQETQYF.